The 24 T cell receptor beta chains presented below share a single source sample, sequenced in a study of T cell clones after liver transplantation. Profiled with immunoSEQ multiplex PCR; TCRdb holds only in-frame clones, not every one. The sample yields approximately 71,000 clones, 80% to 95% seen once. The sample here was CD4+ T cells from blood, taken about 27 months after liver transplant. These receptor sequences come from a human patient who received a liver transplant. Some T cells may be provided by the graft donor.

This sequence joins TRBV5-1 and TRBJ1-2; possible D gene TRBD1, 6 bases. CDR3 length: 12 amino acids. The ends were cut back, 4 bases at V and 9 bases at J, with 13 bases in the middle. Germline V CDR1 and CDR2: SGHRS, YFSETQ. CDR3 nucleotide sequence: TGCGCCAGCAGCACAAACAGGGATCGCTACACCTTC. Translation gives CASSTNRDRYTF.

CDR3 residues: CASPPENGRATDTQYF. In DNA, the CDR3 is TGTGCCAGCCCCCCGGAGAACGGGAGGGCCACGGATACGCAGTATTTT. This chain uses TRBV7-2 with TRBJ2-3; TRBD2 agrees at 8 bases. V shed 8 bases, J shed 6 bases, and the junction held 16 bases outside the gene matches. Germline CDR1 is SGHTA and CDR2 is FQGNSA. This CDR3 is 16 amino acids long.

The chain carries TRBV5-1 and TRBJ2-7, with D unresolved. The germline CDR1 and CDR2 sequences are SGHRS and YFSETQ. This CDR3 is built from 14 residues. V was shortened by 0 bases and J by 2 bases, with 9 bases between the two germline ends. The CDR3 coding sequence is TGCGCCAGCAGCTTGGTTTCAGGCCCCTACGAGCAGTACTTC. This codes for CASSLVSGPYEQYF. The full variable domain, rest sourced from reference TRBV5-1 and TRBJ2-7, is KAGVTQTPRYLIKTRGQQVTLSCSPISGHRSVSWYQQTPGQGLQFLFEYFSETQRNKGNFPGRFSGRQFSNSRSEMNVSTLELGDSALYLCASSLVSGPYEQYFGPGTRLTVT.

CDR3 protein: CASRRSRTSGTDTQYF. CDR3 in DNA: TGTGCCAGTAGGAGATCGCGGACTAGCGGAACAGATACGCAGTATTTT. This chain links TRBV19 with TRBJ2-3; the match to TRBD2 covers 10 bases. The CDR3 contains 16 residues. CDR1 and CDR2 (germline): LNHDA, SQIVND (reference sequence). Unmatched junction bases numbered 9, after V lost 6 bases and J lost 3 bases.

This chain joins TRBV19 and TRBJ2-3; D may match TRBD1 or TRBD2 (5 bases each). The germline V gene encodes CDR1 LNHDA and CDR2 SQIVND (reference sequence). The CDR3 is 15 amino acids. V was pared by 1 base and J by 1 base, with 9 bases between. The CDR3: CASSIGDGRTDTQYF. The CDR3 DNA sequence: TGTGCCAGTAGTATAGGGGACGGACGCACAGATACGCAGTATTTT.

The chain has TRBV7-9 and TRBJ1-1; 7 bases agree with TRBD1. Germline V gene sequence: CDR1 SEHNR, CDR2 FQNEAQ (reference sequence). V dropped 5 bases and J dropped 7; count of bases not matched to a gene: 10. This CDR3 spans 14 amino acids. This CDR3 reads CASSHSGTAIEAFF. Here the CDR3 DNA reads TGTGCCAGCAGCCACAGTGGGACAGCAATTGAAGCTTTCTTT.

CDR3 sequence reads: CASSKPPSGSCNEQFF. The CDR3 DNA reads as TGTGCCAGCAGCAAACCTCCTAGCGGGAGTTGCAATGAGCAGTTCTTC. The genes are TRBV21-1 and TRBJ2-1; the table's D call of TRBD2 was not tested on the DNA. TRBV21-1 is labeled a pseudogene. This CDR3 has 16 residues.

CDR3: CASSRGGGYEQYF. CDR3 nucleotides: TGTGCCAGCAGTCGAGGGGGCGGATACGAGCAGTACTTC. The chain joins TRBV28 to TRBJ2-7; 7 nucleotides line up with TRBD1. This CDR3 comprises 13 residues. Unmatched junction bases numbered 5, after V lost 5 bases and J lost 4 bases. Germline CDR1 reads MDHEN; CDR2 reads SYDVKM.

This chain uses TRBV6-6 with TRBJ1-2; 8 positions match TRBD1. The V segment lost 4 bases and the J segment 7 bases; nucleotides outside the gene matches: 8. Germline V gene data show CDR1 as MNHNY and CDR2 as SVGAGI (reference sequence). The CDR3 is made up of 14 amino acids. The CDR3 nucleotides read TGTGCCAGCAGTTCATACACTGGACAGGGTGGCTACACCTTC. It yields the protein CASSSYTGQGGYTF.

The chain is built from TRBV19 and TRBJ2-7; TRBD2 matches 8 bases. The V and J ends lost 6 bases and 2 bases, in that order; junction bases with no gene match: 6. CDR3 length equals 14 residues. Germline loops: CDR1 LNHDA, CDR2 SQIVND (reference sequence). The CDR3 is CASSQGGLAYEQYF. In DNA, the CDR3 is TGTGCCAGTAGCCAAGGGGGACTAGCCTACGAGCAGTACTTC.

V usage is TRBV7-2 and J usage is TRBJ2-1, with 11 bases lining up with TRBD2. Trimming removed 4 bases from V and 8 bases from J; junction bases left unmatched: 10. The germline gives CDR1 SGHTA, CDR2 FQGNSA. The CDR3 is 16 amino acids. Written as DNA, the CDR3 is TGTGCCAGCAGCTCCCGACTAGCGGGATCTCTCTATGAGCAGTTCTTC. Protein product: CASSSRLAGSLYEQFF.

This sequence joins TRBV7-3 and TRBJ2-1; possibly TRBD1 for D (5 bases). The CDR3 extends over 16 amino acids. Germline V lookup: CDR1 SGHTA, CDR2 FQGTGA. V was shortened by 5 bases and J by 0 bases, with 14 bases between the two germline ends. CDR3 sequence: CASSPRADSSYNEQFF. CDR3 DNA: TGTGCCAGCAGCCCACGAGCCGACAGCTCCTACAATGAGCAGTTCTTC.

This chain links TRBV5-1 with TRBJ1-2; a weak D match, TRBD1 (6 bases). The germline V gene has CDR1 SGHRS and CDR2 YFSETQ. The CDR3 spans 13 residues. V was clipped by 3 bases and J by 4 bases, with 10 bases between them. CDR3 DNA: TGCGCCAGCAGCTCGGAGGGGGGCTATGGCTACACCTTC. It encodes CASSSEGGYGYTF.

CDR3 amino acids: CASSAVDRNTGELFF. CDR3 in DNA: TGTGCCAGCAGTGCGGTGGATCGGAACACCGGGGAGCTGTTTTTT. V gene TRBV2 combines with J gene TRBJ2-2, with unresolved D. Germline assignment: CDR1 SNHLY and CDR2 FYNNEI. The V gene lost 4 bases and the J gene lost 1 base, with 10 bases spanning the gap. The CDR3 extends over 15 amino acids.

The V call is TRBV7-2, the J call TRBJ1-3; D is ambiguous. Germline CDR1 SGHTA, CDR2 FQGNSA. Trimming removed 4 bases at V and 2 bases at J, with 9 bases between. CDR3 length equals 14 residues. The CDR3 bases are TGTGCCAGCAGCTCCTCGTTCCCTGGAAACACCATATATTTT. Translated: CASSSSFPGNTIYF.

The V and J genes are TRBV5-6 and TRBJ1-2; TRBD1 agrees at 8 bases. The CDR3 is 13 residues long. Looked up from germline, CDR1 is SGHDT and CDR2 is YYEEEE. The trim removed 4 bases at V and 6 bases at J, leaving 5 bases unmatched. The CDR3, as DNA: TGTGCCAGCAGCAGACAGGGGCGGGATGGCTACACCTTC. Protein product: CASSRQGRDGYTF. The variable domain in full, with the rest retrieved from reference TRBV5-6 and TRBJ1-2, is DAGVTQSPTHLIKTRGQQVTLRCSPKSGHDTVSWYQQALGQGPQFIFQYYEEEERQRGNFPDRFSGHQFPNYSSELNVNALLLGDSALYLCASSRQGRDGYTFGSGTRLTVV.

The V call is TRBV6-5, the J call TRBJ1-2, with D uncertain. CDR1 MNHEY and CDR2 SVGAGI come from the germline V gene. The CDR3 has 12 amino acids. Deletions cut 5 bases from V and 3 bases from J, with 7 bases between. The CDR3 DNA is TGTGCCAGCAGTCGGGGATACTATGGCTACACCTTC. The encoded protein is CASSRGYYGYTF.

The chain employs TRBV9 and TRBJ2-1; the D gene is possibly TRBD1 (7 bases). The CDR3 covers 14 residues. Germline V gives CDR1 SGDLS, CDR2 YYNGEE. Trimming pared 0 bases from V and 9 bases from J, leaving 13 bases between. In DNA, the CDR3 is TGTGCCAGCAGCGTAGCGGAGGGGGCGCGTGAGCAGTTCTTC. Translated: CASSVAEGAREQFF.

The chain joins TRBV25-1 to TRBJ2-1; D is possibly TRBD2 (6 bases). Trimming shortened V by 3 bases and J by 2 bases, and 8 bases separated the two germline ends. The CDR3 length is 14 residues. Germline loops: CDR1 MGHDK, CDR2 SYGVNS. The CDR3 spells CASSERDAYNEQFF. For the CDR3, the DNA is TGTGCCAGCAGTGAGCGGGACGCCTACAATGAGCAGTTCTTC.

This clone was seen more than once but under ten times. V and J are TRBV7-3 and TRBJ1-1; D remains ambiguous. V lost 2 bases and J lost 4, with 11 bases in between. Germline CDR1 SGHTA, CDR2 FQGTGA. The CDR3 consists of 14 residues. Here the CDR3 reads CASSLGRGGTEAFF. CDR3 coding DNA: TGTGCCAGCAGCTTAGGCCGAGGTGGCACTGAAGCTTTCTTT.

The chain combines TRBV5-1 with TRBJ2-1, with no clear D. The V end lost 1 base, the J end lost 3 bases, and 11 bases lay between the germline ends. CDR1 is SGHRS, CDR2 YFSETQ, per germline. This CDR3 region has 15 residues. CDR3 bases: TGCGCCAGCAGCTTGATGGGTTTTCTCTACAATGAGCAGTTCTTC. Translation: CASSLMGFLYNEQFF.

The CDR3 sequence: CASSWDYHDEQYF. The CDR3 nucleotides read TGTGCCAGCAGTTGGGACTACCACGACGAGCAGTACTTC. The chain employs TRBV6-1 and TRBJ2-7; TRBD2 matches 7 bases. The germline gives CDR1 MNHNS, CDR2 SASEGT. The CDR3 contains 13 residues. Losses at the gene ends were 5 bases for V and 5 bases for J; bases not matched to a gene: 6.

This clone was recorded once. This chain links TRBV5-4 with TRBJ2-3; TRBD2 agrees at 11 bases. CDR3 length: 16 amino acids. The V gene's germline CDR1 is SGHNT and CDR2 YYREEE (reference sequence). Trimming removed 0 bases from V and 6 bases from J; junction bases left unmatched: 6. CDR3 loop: CASSLGGLAARDTQYF. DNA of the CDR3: TGTGCCAGCAGCTTGGGGGGACTAGCGGCAAGGGATACGCAGTATTTT.

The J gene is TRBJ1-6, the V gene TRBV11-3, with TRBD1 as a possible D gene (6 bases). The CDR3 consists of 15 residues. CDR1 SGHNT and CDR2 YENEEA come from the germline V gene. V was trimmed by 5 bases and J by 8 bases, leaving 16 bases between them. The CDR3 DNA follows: TGTGCCAGCAGCCCTGACAGGCCCGGGGATTCACCCCTCCACTTT. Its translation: CASSPDRPGDSPLHF.